The next 25 T cell receptor beta chains were all read from a single sample in a study of regulatory T cells in long-lasting Graves disease. Time point here: newly diagnosed GD, antithyroid drugs for less than 3 months. PBMC RNA was the source of the TCR library. Arm-PCR of CDR3 regions with iRepertoire HTBI primers generated TCR beta libraries. Using its own MiXCR run on the multiplex PCR reads, TCRdb lists one record per CDR3 protein. The sample records some 400,000 distinct CDR3 sequences, more than 13% being singletons. The data also belong to a second study, concerning T cells in Graves' hyperthyroidism and ophthalmopathy.

The sequencing used peripheral blood mononuclear cells (PBMCs), collected at new diagnosis, from a patient treated with antithyroid drugs. The origin of the receptors is a woman under 40 with Graves disease.

Details on this clonotype: The junction departs from germline at one end; a sequencing error may be responsible. The CDR3 DNA reads TGTACCAGCAGCCCATGGGACGGTCAAGAGACCCAGTACTTC. Translating gives CTSSPWDGQETQYF. This chain uses TRBV7-9 with TRBJ2-5; D could derive from TRBD1 or TRBD2 (5 bases each). Germline V gives CDR1 SEHNR, CDR2 FQNEAQ (reference sequence). The CDR3 totals 14 residues.

This clonotype appeared many times. J is TRBJ1-1 and V is TRBV28; D is possibly TRBD1 (6 bases). Germline loops: CDR1 MDHEN, CDR2 SYDVKM. The CDR3 extends over 17 amino acids. V lost 3 bases, J lost 1 base, and 18 bases lay in between. The CDR3 loop is CASSLYLRGAENTEAFF. The DNA of the CDR3 is TGTGCCAGCAGTTTGTATCTTCGGGGGGCCGAGAACACTGAAGCTTTCTTT.

This chain joins TRBV12-3 or TRBV12-4 and TRBJ2-1, with D possibly matching TRBD2 (6 bases). The CDR3 sequence is 15 residues long. Trimming pared 2 bases from V and 9 bases from J, leaving 17 bases between. CDR3 in amino acids: CASSLITSLVGEQFF. For the CDR3, the DNA is TGTGCCAGCAGTTTAATAACTAGCCTGGTAGGTGAGCAGTTCTTC.

V gene TRBV20-1 combines with J gene TRBJ1-2; possibly TRBD1 for D (6 bases). Germline V gene data show CDR1 as DFQATT and CDR2 as SNEGSKA (reference sequence). This CDR3 has 18 amino acids. V lost 2 bases and J 1 base, leaving 23 bases between the germline ends. This chain's CDR3 is CSARSGGTARDYNYGYTF. DNA for the CDR3: TGCAGTGCTAGATCCGGGGGCACAGCGCGAGATTATAACTATGGCTACACCTTC.

There are a few counts of this clonotype. The chain recombines TRBV24-1 with TRBJ2-6; D is tentatively TRBD1 or TRBD2 (6 bases each). The germline V gene encodes CDR1 KGHDR and CDR2 SFDVKD. V lost 5 bases to trimming and J lost 2 bases, with 9 bases between them. The CDR3 is made up of 15 amino acids. CDR3 protein: CATSGGTPGANVLTF. CDR3 sequence (DNA): TGTGCCACCAGTGGCGGGACACCTGGGGCCAACGTCCTGACTTTC.

This clonotype has at least ten counts. This chain connects TRBV11-2 to TRBJ2-6, with D unresolved. Trimming took off 6 bases at V and 0 bases at J, with 12 bases between the two ends. This CDR3 comprises 16 residues. The germline CDR1 and CDR2 sequences are SGHAT and FQNNGV. The CDR3, as DNA: TGTGCCAGCAGACAAACTCCCAGCTCTGGGGCCAACGTCCTGACTTTC. Translation: CASRQTPSSGANVLTF.

CDR3 loop: CASSVPLGRVRTDTQYF. The CDR3 DNA reads TGTGCCAGTAGTGTTCCTTTAGGCAGGGTTCGGACAGATACGCAGTATTTT. The genes are TRBV19 and TRBJ2-3; possibly TRBD1 for D (5 bases). Germline-derived CDR1 and CDR2 are LNHDA and SQIVND (reference sequence). The CDR3 spans 17 residues. Deletions cut 5 bases from V and 3 bases from J, with 21 bases between.

This clonotype was found many times. V usage is TRBV6-1 and J usage is TRBJ2-7; 10 bases are shared with TRBD1. Losses at the gene ends were 6 bases for V and 5 bases for J; bases not matched to a gene: 4. CDR3 size: 13 residues. Germline V gene sequence: CDR1 MNHNS, CDR2 SASEGT. CDR3 bases: TGTGCCAGCAGGCCGACAGGGGGCGACGAGCAGTACTTC. Translated, it gives CASRPTGGDEQYF.

This clonotype was counted ten times or more. The chain couples TRBV6-1 to TRBJ1-5, with no clear D. V dropped 10 bases and J dropped 5 bases, with 21 bases sitting between them. CDR3 size: 15 residues. From germline, CDR1 is MNHNS and CDR2 SASEGT. The CDR3 nucleotides are TGTGCCACCTCAAAGACCCCCCAGGCTGATCAGCCCCAGCATTTT. Translating gives CATSKTPQADQPQHF.

This clonotype was counted at least ten times. The rearrangement links TRBV12-5 to TRBJ2-3; tentative D call: TRBD1 (6 bases). Trimming removed 0 bases at V and 0 bases at J, with 10 bases between. The CDR3 totals 16 residues. CDR1 LGHNT and CDR2 FRNRAP come from the germline V gene. The CDR3 sequence: CASGLVQGGSTDTQYF. The CDR3 region has the DNA TGTGCTAGTGGTTTGGTACAGGGTGGGAGCACAGATACGCAGTATTTT. Together with reference TRBV12-5 and TRBJ2-3, the CDR3 gives the full variable domain: DARVTQTPRHKVTEMGQEVTMRCQPILGHNTVFWYRQTMMQGLELLAYFRNRAPLDDSGMPKDRFSAEMPDATLATLKIQPSEPRDSAVYFCASGLVQGGSTDTQYFGPGTRLTVL.

This clonotype occurred many times. The chain employs TRBV4-1 and TRBJ2-5; no reliable D call. V was clipped by 1 base and J by 5 bases, with 14 bases between them. CDR1 is MGHRA, CDR2 YSYEKL, per germline. The CDR3 spans 15 residues. The CDR3 DNA reads TGCGCCAGCAGCCAAGCATCAGGCAGTGGGGAGACCCAGTACTTC. Protein product: CASSQASGSGETQYF.

This clonotype has at least ten counts. The J gene is TRBJ2-3, the V gene TRBV10-3, with D hard to call. V lost 0 bases and J 1 base, leaving 8 bases between the germline ends. Germline lookup yields CDR1 ENHRY and CDR2 SYGVKD. The CDR3 sequence is 15 residues long. The CDR3 loop reads CAISESAGGTDTQYF. The CDR3, as DNA: TGTGCCATCAGTGAGTCCGCAGGAGGCACAGATACGCAGTATTTT.

In its sample, this clonotype was seen many times. The J gene is TRBJ2-7, the V gene TRBV19; possibly TRBD1 for D (5 bases). The CDR3 runs to 16 residues. Germline V gene sequence: CDR1 LNHDA, CDR2 SQIVND (reference sequence). V lost 6 bases and J lost 4, with 22 bases in between. The CDR3 nucleotides read TGTGCCAGTAGACCAACACAGGCCACTGGGGTGTACGAGCAGTACTTC. Protein sequence: CASRPTQATGVYEQYF.

The genes are TRBV14 and TRBJ1-2; weak D call: TRBD1 (6 bases). The V gene lost 3 bases and the J gene lost 8 bases, with 13 bases spanning the gap. This CDR3 is 13 amino acids long. Germline CDR1 is SGHDN and CDR2 is FVKESK. CDR3 DNA: TGTGCCAGCAGCCATGTGGGGGGCCGGGGCTACACCTTC. This translates into CASSHVGGRGYTF.

This clonotype was seen ten or more times. As DNA, the CDR3 is TGTGCCAGCAGCTCCGGGGCCCAGCCCCAGCATTTT. This translates into CASSSGAQPQHF. This chain links TRBV11-2 with TRBJ1-5; D is possibly TRBD1 (5 bases). Germline V gene lookup returns CDR1 SGHAT and CDR2 FQNNGV. V was cut by 4 bases and J by 7 bases, with 8 bases left in between. CDR3 length: 12 amino acids. The whole variable domain, remainder taken from reference TRBV11-2 and TRBJ1-5, is EAGVAQSPRYKIIEKRQSVAFWCNPISGHATLYWYQQILGQGPKLLIQFQNNGVVDDSQLPKDRFSAERLKGVDSTLKIQPAKLEDSAVYLCASSSGAQPQHFGDGTRLSIL.

The chain links TRBV10-3 to TRBJ2-7, with D possibly TRBD1 on 6 matching bases. Germline values: CDR1 ENHRY, CDR2 SYGVKD. There are 13 residues in the CDR3. Between the trimmed V and J ends, which lost 10 bases and 6 bases, there was a span of 19 bases. This CDR3 is CATFDFTGPEQYF. CDR3 coding DNA: TGTGCCACCTTCGACTTTACAGGGCCCGAGCAGTACTTC.

This clonotype was seen a single time. A clone one base away is much larger, so this may be a read error. V gene TRBV7-9 combines with J gene TRBJ2-1, with D perhaps TRBD1 or TRBD2 (5 bases each). The V and J ends lost 3 bases and 13 bases respectively, with 16 bases between them. Germline V lookup: CDR1 SEHNR, CDR2 FQNEAQ (reference sequence). The CDR3 is 13 amino acids. CDR3 nucleotide sequence: TGTGCCAGCAGCTTCGGGGCGGCGGAGACCCAGTTCTTC. It yields the protein CASSFGAAETQFF.

The V gene is TRBV18, the J gene TRBJ2-7, with TRBD2 matching 9 bases. The V and J ends lost 3 bases and 4 bases, in that order; junction bases with no gene match: 10. Germline values: CDR1 KGHSH, CDR2 LQKENI. The CDR3 has 16 residues. CDR3: CASSPLAGVGIYEQYF. CDR3 sequence (DNA): TGTGCCAGCTCACCCTTAGCGGGAGTAGGAATTTACGAGCAGTACTTC.

About this clonotype itself: This may be a read error: a much more frequent sequence differs by one nucleotide. V is TRBV5-5 and J is TRBJ2-7; D not certain. CDR1 is SGHKS and CDR2 is YYEKEE in the germline V gene (reference sequence). The CDR3 contains 12 residues. Here the CDR3 reads CASSGKTYQQYF. Written as DNA, the CDR3 is TGTGCCAGCAGCGGGAAGACCTACCAGCAGTACTTC.

This clonotype was seen at least ten times. This chain links TRBV30 with TRBJ1-2; a possible D gene is TRBD1 (5 bases). Germline V CDR1 and CDR2: GTSNPN, SVGIG (reference sequence). Trimming stripped 5 bases from V and 4 bases from J, with 14 bases between. The CDR3 sequence is 13 residues long. CDR3 nucleotides: TGTGCCTGGCATATTTCGAGGGGCTATGGCTACACCTTC. Amino acid sequence: CAWHISRGYGYTF.

In this sample, this clonotype turned up once. It may be a read error: a sequence one base away is much more abundant. The CDR3 does not close with the conserved phenylalanine or tryptophan, likely indicating a read error. The limits of the CDR3 on the DNA are not certain, so only TCRdb's listed CDR3 is given. The V and J genes are TRBV6-1 and TRBJ2-5; no check of the table's D call, TRBD1, against the DNA was made. Germline V lookup: CDR1 MNHNS, CDR2 SASEGT. The CDR3 extends over 11 residues, inclusive of both ends. CDR3 loop: CASSDSLISYL.

The rearrangement uses TRBV11-3 and TRBJ2-3; D not certain. Germline CDR1 and CDR2: SGHNT and YENEEA. Trimming shortened V by 5 bases and J by 6 bases, and 12 bases separated the two germline ends. This CDR3 is 13 amino acids long. The CDR3 DNA reads as TGTGCCAGCAGCAAGGAAGAGATGGATACGCAGTATTTT. It yields the protein CASSKEEMDTQYF.

This clonotype was recorded many times. V is TRBV27 and J is TRBJ1-2, with 10 bases that match TRBD1. CDR1 is MNHEY and CDR2 is SMNVEV in the germline V gene (reference sequence). The CDR3 runs 14 residues. V was pared by 5 bases and J by 8 bases, with 8 bases of the junction left unmatched. The CDR3 nucleotides read TGTGCCAGCAGTGCCGGGACAGGGGCCATAGGCTACACCTTC. Encoded protein: CASSAGTGAIGYTF.

At least ten counts were recorded for this clonotype. The chain is built from TRBV18 and TRBJ2-1, with TRBD1 as a possible D gene (5 bases). The CDR3 length is 15 residues. V was trimmed by 0 bases and J by 2 bases, leaving 8 bases between them. Germline CDR1 reads KGHSH; CDR2 reads LQKENI. The CDR3 loop reads CASSPPGAAYNEQFF. In nucleotides, the CDR3 is TGTGCCAGCTCACCACCTGGGGCTGCCTACAATGAGCAGTTCTTC.

V gene TRBV12-3 or TRBV12-4 combines with J gene TRBJ1-6, with TRBD1 matching over 7 bases. V trimming: 0 bases; J trimming: 9 bases; junction bases outside the gene matches: 2. The CDR3 length is 14 residues. CDR3 sequence: CASSLAGGGSPLHF. In DNA form, the CDR3 reads TGTGCCAGCAGTTTAGCAGGGGGCGGTTCACCCCTCCACTTT.